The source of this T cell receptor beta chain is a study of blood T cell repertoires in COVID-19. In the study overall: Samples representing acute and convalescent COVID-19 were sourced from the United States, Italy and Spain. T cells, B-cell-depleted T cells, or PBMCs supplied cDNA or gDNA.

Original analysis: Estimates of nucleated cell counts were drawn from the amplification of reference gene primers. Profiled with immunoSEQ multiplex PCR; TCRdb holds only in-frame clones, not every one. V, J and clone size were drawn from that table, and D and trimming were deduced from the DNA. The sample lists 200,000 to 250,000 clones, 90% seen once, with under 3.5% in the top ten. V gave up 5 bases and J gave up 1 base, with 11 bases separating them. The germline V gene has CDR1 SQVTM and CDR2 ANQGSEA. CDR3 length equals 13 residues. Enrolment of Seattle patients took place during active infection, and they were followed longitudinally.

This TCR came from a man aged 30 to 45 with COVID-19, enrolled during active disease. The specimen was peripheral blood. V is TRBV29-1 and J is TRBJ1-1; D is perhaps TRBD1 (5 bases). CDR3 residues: CSVSDSPNTEAFF. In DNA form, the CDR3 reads TGCAGCGTTTCCGACAGCCCGAACACTGAAGCTTTCTTT.